This TCR beta chain was retrieved from a study of blood T cell repertoires in COVID-19. Overall study context: Some COVID-19 samples were acute and others convalescent; all came from the United States, Italy and Spain.

This clone was seen once. The method was immunoSEQ multiplex PCR; TCRdb's version includes in-frame clones alone and lacks a portion of them. The sample gives about 94,000 clones, approximately 79% of which show up once; roughly 3.9% is in the top ten. The junction had 5 bases not matched to a gene; V was cut back by 5 bases and J by 5 bases. Germline V lookup: CDR1 LGHNA, CDR2 YSLEER. The CDR3 contains 14 residues. The chain couples TRBV4-3 to TRBJ2-1, with 8 bases lining up with TRBD2. Sequencing input: peripheral blood. The receptor's source is a man aged 65 to 79 with COVID-19, enrolled during active disease. This CDR3 reads CASSIRLANNEQFF. CDR3 DNA: TGCGCCAGCAGCATCCGACTAGCGAACAATGAGCAGTTCTTC.